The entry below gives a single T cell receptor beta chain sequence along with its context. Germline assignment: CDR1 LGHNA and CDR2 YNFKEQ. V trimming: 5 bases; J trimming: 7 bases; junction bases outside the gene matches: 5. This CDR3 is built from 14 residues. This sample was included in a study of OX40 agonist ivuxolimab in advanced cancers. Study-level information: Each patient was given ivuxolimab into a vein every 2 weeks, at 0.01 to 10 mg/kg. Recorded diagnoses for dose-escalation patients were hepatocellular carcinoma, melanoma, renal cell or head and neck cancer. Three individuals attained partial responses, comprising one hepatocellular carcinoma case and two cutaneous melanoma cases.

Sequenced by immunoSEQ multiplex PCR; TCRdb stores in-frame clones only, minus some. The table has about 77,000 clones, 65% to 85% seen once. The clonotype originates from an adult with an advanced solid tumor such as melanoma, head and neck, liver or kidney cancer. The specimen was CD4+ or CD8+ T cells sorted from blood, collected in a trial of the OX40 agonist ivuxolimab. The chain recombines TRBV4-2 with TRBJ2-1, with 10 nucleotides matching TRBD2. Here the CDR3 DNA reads TGTGCCAGCAGCGCACAGCGGGAGGGAAATGAGCAGTTCTTC. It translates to CASSAQREGNEQFF.